The 29 T cell receptor beta chains below all came from one sample that was sequenced in a study of blood T cell repertoires in COVID-19 (dated by TCRdb to about 2020). Preparation of the library involved the immunoSEQ multiplex PCR assay. What TCRdb holds here is the immuneACCESS table cut down to in-frame rearrangements. Part of the clones is not present; checked against another copy, under half of the missing clones reflect an unresolved V gene, and the others are unexplained. The table for this sample lists 340,000 or so clones; 86% of them were counted only once. The leading ten clones occupy around 4.2% of the sample. The sequenced sample was PBMCs or T cells enriched from blood (not recorded which). These receptors were collected from a woman aged 40-49 years with acute COVID-19.

This clone has just a few counts. The J gene is TRBJ1-2, the V gene TRBV10-3; TRBD1 agrees at 7 bases. The germline V gene encodes CDR1 ENHRY and CDR2 SYGVKD. The CDR3 spans 13 residues. With 8 bases clipped from V and 2 bases from J, the junction kept 5 bases outside the gene matches. The CDR3 nucleotides are TGTGCCATCGGGGGACAGCCGAACTATGGCTACACCTTC. It translates to CAIGGQPNYGYTF.

The chain links TRBV6-5 to TRBJ2-1, with D perhaps TRBD2 (5 bases). Germline V gene lookup returns CDR1 MNHEY and CDR2 SVGAGI. The V gene lost 4 bases and the J gene lost 0 bases, with 10 bases spanning the gap. The CDR3 length is 15 residues. Here the CDR3 DNA reads TGTGCCAGCAGTTTTGAGCGGTTCTCCTACAATGAGCAGTTCTTC. Translating it yields CASSFERFSYNEQFF.

The CDR3 loop reads CASSDRLYGYTF. In nucleotides, the CDR3 is TGTGCCAGCAGTGACAGACTATATGGCTACACCTTC. The gene calls are TRBV2 and TRBJ1-2; D unresolved. The CDR3 has 12 amino acids. Trimming cost V 3 bases and J 5 bases, with 7 bases left between them. Per germline, CDR1 SNHLY and CDR2 FYNNEI.

The chain is built from TRBV19 and TRBJ1-2; TRBD1 agrees at 7 bases. The CDR3 runs 15 residues. V shed 4 bases, J shed 0 bases, and the junction held 5 bases outside the gene matches. Per the germline V gene, CDR1 is LNHDA and CDR2 is SQIVND (reference sequence). The CDR3 loop is CASSTTGAANYGYTF. The CDR3 DNA is TGTGCCAGTAGTACTACAGGGGCAGCTAACTATGGCTACACCTTC.

There are a few counts of this clone. The V and J genes are TRBV24-1 and TRBJ2-3; 7 bases align to TRBD1. There are 15 residues in the CDR3. V shed 4 bases and J 3 bases; nucleotides not matched to a gene: 6. In germline, CDR1 is KGHDR, CDR2 SFDVKD. The CDR3 DNA follows: TGTGCCACCAGTGACCCCAAGACAGGGACAGATACGCAGTATTTT. Protein product: CATSDPKTGTDTQYF.

This clone was seen just once. The rearrangement links TRBV4-2 to TRBJ1-1; no definite D call. CDR3 size: 12 residues. V was clipped by 0 bases and J by 10 bases, with 9 bases between them. Looked up from germline, CDR1 is LGHNA and CDR2 is YNFKEQ. Here the CDR3 reads CASSQEGGLAFF. CDR3 DNA: TGTGCCAGCAGCCAAGAGGGAGGGTTAGCTTTCTTT.

The chain uses TRBV3-1 (or the pseudogene TRBV3-2) and TRBJ1-2, with TRBD1 identical over 10 bases. The CDR3 extends over 13 amino acids. The V gene end was trimmed by 7 bases and the J gene end by 6 bases; junction bases not matched to a gene: 5. Germline assignment: CDR1 LGHDT and CDR2 YNNKEL (reference sequence). CDR3 region: CASTRQGAHGYTF. CDR3 DNA: TGTGCCAGCACCCGACAGGGGGCGCATGGCTACACCTTC.

There are a few counts of this clone. This rearrangement joins TRBV7-2 to TRBJ2-3; 10 bases fit TRBD2. J gave up 1 base and V 2 bases, and 3 bases lay outside the gene matches. Germline values: CDR1 SGHTA, CDR2 FQGNSA. This CDR3 contains 16 residues. This chain's CDR3 is CASSLTGTSGTDTQYF. CDR3 DNA: TGTGCCAGCAGCTTAACCGGGACTAGCGGCACAGATACGCAGTATTTT.

The J gene is TRBJ2-1, the V gene TRBV15; 10 positions agree with TRBD2. This CDR3 has 15 residues. Germline trimming cut 0 bases from V and 12 bases from J; bases unmatched to any gene: 8. CDR1 and CDR2 (germline): LNHNV, YYDKDF (reference sequence). The CDR3 bases are TGTGCCACCAGCAGAGAGGACCTAGCGGGAGTTATGCAGTTCTTC. This encodes CATSREDLAGVMQFF.

This chain uses TRBV7-8 with TRBJ2-7, with 8 bases lining up with TRBD1. Per germline, CDR1 SGHVS and CDR2 FQNEAQ. CDR3 size: 19 residues. V lost 1 base, J lost 0 bases, and 14 bases stayed unmatched. The chain's CDR3 is CASSLGGFGQGIISYEQYF. The CDR3 DNA sequence: TGTGCCAGCAGCTTAGGAGGCTTTGGACAGGGTATTATCTCCTACGAGCAGTACTTC.

This chain links TRBV9 with TRBJ1-2; a weak D match, TRBD1 (6 bases). Trimming cost V 0 bases and J 8 bases, with 23 bases left between them. The V gene's germline CDR1 is SGDLS and CDR2 YYNGEE. There are 17 residues in the CDR3. The CDR3 DNA sequence: TGTGCCAGCAGCGTAGTGGGTGCAGGGGACAACGCGGCCGGCTACACCTTC. It specifies CASSVVGAGDNAAGYTF. Drawing the rest from reference TRBV9 and TRBJ1-2, the complete variable domain is DSGVTQTPKHLITATGQRVTLRCSPRSGDLSVYWYQQSLDQGLQFLIQYYNGEERAKGNILERFSAQQFPDLHSELNLSSLELGDSALYFCASSVVGAGDNAAGYTFGSGTRLTVV.

The V call is TRBV27, the J call TRBJ1-6; 9 nucleotides agree with TRBD1. The CDR3 length is 13 residues. The ends lost 8 bases at V and 9 bases at J; junction bases unmatched: 5. CDR1 MNHEY and CDR2 SMNVEV come from the germline V gene (reference sequence). The CDR3 nucleotides are TGTGCCAGCGGGACAGGGTGGAGTTCACCCCTCCACTTT. Amino acids: CASGTGWSSPLHF.

CDR3 sequence (DNA): TGTGCTGCTTCTCGTGGGTTAGCGGGAGGGTACGAGCAGTACTTC. Amino acid sequence: CAASRGLAGGYEQYF. The V call is TRBV5-4, the J call TRBJ2-7; 11 nucleotides line up with TRBD2. This CDR3 contains 15 residues. Germline V lookup: CDR1 SGHNT, CDR2 YYREEE (reference sequence).

The chain uses TRBV10-3 and TRBJ1-2; D possibly corresponds to TRBD1 (6 bases). Trimming left V 6 bases short and J 2 bases short, with 10 bases between. This CDR3 has 13 residues. Germline CDR1 ENHRY, CDR2 SYGVKD. The CDR3 DNA follows: TGTGCCATCAGCCGGGACAAGAACTATGGCTACACCTTC. Its translation is CAISRDKNYGYTF.

This clone appeared a few times. The chain's CDR3 is CASSLSLAETIRYTQYF. The CDR3 region has the DNA TGTGCCAGCAGCTTAAGTCTAGCGGAGACCATTCGGTATACGCAGTATTTT. The J gene is TRBJ2-3, the V gene TRBV7-2; 7 bases match TRBD2. Germline loops: CDR1 SGHTA, CDR2 FQGNSA. V lost 2 bases, J lost 7 bases, and 15 bases stayed unmatched. CDR3 size: 17 residues.

The chain carries TRBV7-2 and TRBJ1-2; D possibly corresponds to TRBD1 (6 bases). This CDR3 spans 15 amino acids. Germline lookup yields CDR1 SGHTA and CDR2 FQGNSA. Trimming removed 1 base at V and 6 bases at J, with 15 bases between. The CDR3 sequence: CASSLVVVGGHGYTF. DNA for the CDR3: TGTGCCAGCAGCTTAGTCGTTGTGGGGGGGCATGGCTACACCTTC.

The chain couples TRBV9 to TRBJ2-5; possibly TRBD1 for D (6 bases). The germline V and J ends were trimmed by 4 bases and 5 bases, with 18 bases remaining between them. Per germline, CDR1 SGDLS and CDR2 YYNGEE. The CDR3 loop spans 15 amino acids. The CDR3 DNA sequence: TGTGCCAGCAGCAGGACAGCCCCGGGATTTGAGACCCAGTACTTC. Translated: CASSRTAPGFETQYF.

The rearrangement links TRBV11-2 to TRBJ2-1; D is unresolved. Trimming stripped 7 bases from V and 15 bases from J, with 16 bases between. This CDR3 region has 11 residues. Germline CDR1 is SGHAT and CDR2 is FQNNGV. The CDR3 spells CASTSSFKPFF. For the CDR3, the DNA is TGTGCCAGCACCTCCTCCTTTAAGCCGTTCTTC.

The chain is built from TRBV25-1 and TRBJ2-7; possibly TRBD1 for D (6 bases). The germline gives CDR1 MGHDK, CDR2 SYGVNS. The germline V and J ends were trimmed by 5 bases and 2 bases, with 25 bases remaining between them. The CDR3 sequence is 18 residues long. The chain's CDR3 is CASSPGYGQKGVPYEQYF. The CDR3 DNA follows: TGTGCCAGCAGTCCGGGTTATGGGCAAAAGGGGGTTCCCTACGAGCAGTACTTC.

The chain recombines TRBV18 with TRBJ1-2; 9 nucleotides match TRBD1. Per the germline V gene, CDR1 is KGHSH and CDR2 is LQKENI. J lost 3 bases, V lost 4 bases, and 3 bases had no gene match. This CDR3 region has 14 residues. The CDR3 loop reads CASSLDRGDYGYTF. The CDR3 DNA reads TGTGCCAGCTCACTTGACAGGGGGGACTATGGCTACACCTTC.

This clone appeared a few times. The chain has TRBV7-9 and TRBJ2-1, with TRBD1 matching over 8 bases. The CDR3 has 15 residues. V lost 5 bases to trimming and J lost 5 bases; unmatched junction nucleotides: 8. CDR1 is SEHNR, CDR2 FQNEAQ, per germline (reference sequence). The CDR3 sequence is CASSPRQGRNNEQFF. The CDR3 DNA is TGTGCCAGCAGCCCTAGACAGGGGAGGAACAATGAGCAGTTCTTC.

The rearrangement links TRBV12-5 to TRBJ1-1; possible D gene TRBD1, 5 bases. This CDR3 contains 13 residues. Trimming stripped 1 base from V and 7 bases from J, with 10 bases between. The germline CDR1 and CDR2 sequences are LGHNT and FRNRAP. The CDR3 loop reads CASGLATGDEAFF. The CDR3 DNA follows: TGTGCTAGTGGTTTGGCAACAGGAGATGAAGCTTTCTTT. Full variable domain (rest looked up from reference TRBV12-5 and TRBJ1-1): DARVTQTPRHKVTEMGQEVTMRCQPILGHNTVFWYRQTMMQGLELLAYFRNRAPLDDSGMPKDRFSAEMPDATLATLKIQPSEPRDSAVYFCASGLATGDEAFFGQGTRLTVV.

The chain couples TRBV7-9 to TRBJ1-5, with 9 bases that match TRBD1. V was pared by 1 base and J by 9 bases, with 7 bases of the junction left unmatched. Germline V gene sequence: CDR1 SEHNR, CDR2 FQNEAQ (reference sequence). There are 15 residues in the CDR3. CDR3 sequence: CASSLDNRGLGPQHF. CDR3 sequence (DNA): TGTGCCAGCAGCTTAGACAACAGGGGGCTAGGGCCCCAGCATTTT.

The chain links TRBV27 to TRBJ2-4; D unresolved. V was clipped by 3 bases and J by 1 base, with 7 bases between them. The germline V gene has CDR1 MNHEY and CDR2 SMNVEV (reference sequence). The length of the CDR3 is 14 residues. CDR3 residues: CASSLGIAKNIQYF. CDR3 in DNA: TGTGCCAGCAGTTTGGGCATCGCCAAAAACATTCAGTACTTC.

The chain has TRBV7-6 and TRBJ2-4; a possible D gene is TRBD2 (7 bases). This CDR3 is 16 amino acids long. Trimming removed 5 bases from V and 7 bases from J, with 21 bases in between. Looked up from germline, CDR1 is SGHVS and CDR2 is FNYEAQ. For the CDR3, the DNA is TGTGCCAGCAGCCCTAGCGGAGGGGGGGAGATGAACATTCAGTACTTC. This codes for CASSPSGGGEMNIQYF.

About this clone: Germline and junction disagree at one end, which may indicate a read error. J is TRBJ1-2 and V is TRBV3-1 (or the pseudogene TRBV3-2); 8 bases match TRBD1. The CDR3 runs 14 residues. Looked up from germline, CDR1 is LGHDT and CDR2 is YNNKEL (reference sequence). The CDR3 DNA sequence: TGTGCCAGCAGCCGGACGGACAGGGACAGCCTTAATACTTTC. It translates to CASSRTDRDSLNTF.

This chain links TRBV7-3 with TRBJ2-2, with no clear D. This CDR3 contains 13 residues. Germline CDR1 and CDR2: SGHTA and FQGTGA. V was cut by 4 bases and J by 4 bases, with 7 bases left in between. In DNA, the CDR3 is TGTGCCAGCAGCTCCCGCAGCACCGGGGAGCTGTTTTTT. Translated: CASSSRSTGELFF.

The chain has TRBV12-3 or TRBV12-4 and TRBJ2-2, with a possible D match to TRBD1 (5 bases). The V gene lost 7 bases and the J gene lost 3 bases, with 9 bases spanning the gap. The length of the CDR3 is 13 residues. The DNA for the CDR3 is TGTGCCAGCACCAGGGAATACACCGGGGAGCTGTTTTTT. Amino acid sequence: CASTREYTGELFF.

This sequence joins TRBV3-1 (or the pseudogene TRBV3-2) and TRBJ2-7, with TRBD1 matching over 12 bases. The V and J ends lost 2 bases and 5 bases, in that order; junction bases with no gene match: 7. Germline CDR1 is LGHDT and CDR2 is YNNKEL (reference sequence). The CDR3 sequence is 16 residues long. The CDR3 nucleotides are TGTGCCAGCAGCCAATCCCACGGGACAGGGGGCAACGAGCAGTACTTC. This sequence encodes CASSQSHGTGGNEQYF.